These T cell receptor beta chains were read from a single sample in a study of blood T cell repertoires in COVID-19. Sequencing used immunoSEQ multiplex PCR; TCRdb keeps in-frame clones, though not all of them. The table includes 350,000 or so clones, 89% detected once. The material sequenced was peripheral blood. Every receptor here comes from a woman aged 60-75 years with COVID-19, enrolled during active disease. Both conserved end residues are part of each CDR3. Fields, in order: clone size, J gene, V gene, D gene, CDR3 DNA, CDR3 protein. The D gene is left open where the match is weak. Clone size is not always given. Where it is, it says once, few, many or a class for expanded clones.

clone size: .; J gene: TRBJ1-2; V gene: TRBV28; D gene: TRBD1; CDR3 DNA: TGTGCCAGCAGTTCCCGGGACAGGGAGAGGGGGAAGTATGGCTACACCTTC; CDR3 protein: CASSSRDRERGKYGYTF
clone size: many; J gene: TRBJ1-5; V gene: TRBV2; D gene: .; CDR3 DNA: TGTGCCAGCCAAAGGCGGAATAGCAATCAGCCCCAGCATTTT; CDR3 protein: CASQRRNSNQPQHF
clone size: .; J gene: TRBJ2-1; V gene: TRBV7-9; D gene: .; CDR3 DNA: TGTGCCAGCAGCTTAGGCCCCGGGGAGCAGTTCTTC; CDR3 protein: CASSLGPGEQFF
clone size: few; J gene: TRBJ1-3; V gene: TRBV28; D gene: TRBD1; CDR3 DNA: TGTGCCAGCAGTGCACAGGGGCGGGGAAACACCATATATTTT; CDR3 protein: CASSAQGRGNTIYF
clone size: .; J gene: TRBJ1-2; V gene: TRBV6-5; D gene: TRBD1; CDR3 DNA: TGTGCCAGCAGTTACCGGGACAGGGGCCCCTATGGCTACACCTTC; CDR3 protein: CASSYRDRGPYGYTF
clone size: once; J gene: TRBJ1-5; V gene: TRBV6-6; D gene: TRBD1; CDR3 DNA: TGTGCCAGCAGTTACTCGATGGGACAGGGCAATCAGCCCCAGCATTTT; CDR3 protein: CASSYSMGQGNQPQHF
clone size: .; J gene: TRBJ1-2; V gene: TRBV14; D gene: .; CDR3 DNA: TGTGCCAGCAGCCAAGATAGTATCTCTGGCTACACCTTC; CDR3 protein: CASSQDSISGYTF
clone size: once; J gene: TRBJ2-7; V gene: TRBV6-6; D gene: TRBD1; CDR3 DNA: TGTGCCAGCAGTTACTCGGGACAGGGGAAGGCCGAGCAGTACTTC; CDR3 protein: CASSYSGQGKAEQYF
clone size: .; J gene: TRBJ1-2; V gene: TRBV5-6; D gene: .; CDR3 DNA: TGTGCCAGCAGAAAGGGGAGGGTATATGGCTACACCTTC; CDR3 protein: CASRKGRVYGYTF
clone size: .; J gene: TRBJ1-5; V gene: TRBV3-1/TRBV3-2; D gene: .; CDR3 DNA: TGTGCCAGCAGCCAAGGTAGCACTTATCAGCCCCAGCATTTT; CDR3 protein: CASSQGSTYQPQHF
clone size: few; J gene: TRBJ1-3; V gene: TRBV4-1; D gene: TRBD1; CDR3 DNA: TGCGCCAGCAGCCAAACTCGGGGACAGGGAAAGGGAAACACCATATATTTT; CDR3 protein: CASSQTRGQGKGNTIYF
clone size: .; J gene: TRBJ2-4; V gene: TRBV6-5; D gene: .; CDR3 DNA: TGTGCCAGCCGTTGGGGGCAGGGTTATGACATTCAGTACTTC; CDR3 protein: CASRWGQGYDIQYF
clone size: .; J gene: TRBJ1-4; V gene: TRBV2; D gene: .; CDR3 DNA: TGTGCCAGCAGTGACCTCCCTGAAAAACTGTTTTTT; CDR3 protein: CASSDLPEKLFF
clone size: few; J gene: TRBJ2-7; V gene: TRBV3-1/TRBV3-2; D gene: TRBD1; CDR3 DNA: TGTGCCAGCAGCCAAGATAGTCAGGGGGCGCGTGAGCAGTACTTC; CDR3 protein: CASSQDSQGAREQYF
clone size: .; J gene: TRBJ1-1; V gene: TRBV20-1; D gene: .; CDR3 DNA: TGCAGTGCTTTGACAGGAACTGAAGCTTTCTTT; CDR3 protein: CSALTGTEAFF
clone size: .; J gene: TRBJ1-1; V gene: TRBV28; D gene: .; CDR3 DNA: TGTGCCAGCTTCTCTAGAGGACTTACTGAAGCTTTCTTT; CDR3 protein: CASFSRGLTEAFF
clone size: .; J gene: TRBJ1-4; V gene: TRBV6-5; D gene: .; CDR3 DNA: TGTGCCAGCAGTTACTCCCGGGAGACTTCCAAACTGTTTTTT; CDR3 protein: CASSYSRETSKLFF
clone size: .; J gene: TRBJ2-1; V gene: TRBV5-1; D gene: .; CDR3 DNA: TGCGCCAGCAGCTCGTCTTTGGGGGGAGGTTACAATGAGCAGTTCTTC; CDR3 protein: CASSSSLGGGYNEQFF